These 10 T cell receptor beta chains originate from one sample sequenced in a study of tumor-infiltrating lymphocytes in primary liver carcinoma. Priming with a constant-region primer yielded TCR beta cDNA from about 480 ng total RNA. Slightly modified ARM-PCR with three nested multiplex PCR rounds yielded TCR beta libraries. Primers for the first two PCR rounds were TRBV1-TRBV30 forward primers and a C-beta reverse primer (around 10 cycles per round). TCRdb independently ran MiXCR on the multiplex PCR reads; one entry per CDR3 protein. The sample lists around 210,000 distinct CDR3 sequences, 65% seen once, with 6% to 8.5% in the top ten. Germline DNA was extracted too, while blood RNA derived from unsorted whole blood. Source material: peripheral blood. The receptors come from a woman aged 55-70 years with primary liver carcinoma and hepatitis B virus infection.

As to this clonotype: Possible read error: a much larger clone is one base away. The J gene is TRBJ2-1, the V gene TRBV6-1; D assignment may be TRBD1 or TRBD2 (6 bases each). The germline V and J ends were trimmed by 3 bases and 8 bases, with 11 bases remaining between them. The CDR3 loop spans 13 amino acids. The germline CDR1 and CDR2 sequences are MNHNS and SASEGT. CDR3 in DNA: TGTGCCAGCAGTGACGGGGGCGGGGATGAGCAGTTCTTC. Translation: CASSDGGGDEQFF.

Concerning this clonotype itself: One base away lies a much larger clone, so this may be a sequencing read error. The CDR3 here is CASSKTSENEPFF. The CDR3 DNA is TGTGCCAGCAGCAAGACTAGCGAGAATGAGCCGTTCTTC. The chain has TRBV5-5 and TRBJ2-1; 8 bases are a match to TRBD2. The CDR3 is 13 residues long. The germline V gene encodes CDR1 SGHKS and CDR2 YYEKEE (reference sequence).

Details on this clonotype: Since a much larger clone is just one base distant, this may be a read error. As the CDR3 is not closed by the conserved phenylalanine or tryptophan, this likely results from a read error. The V and J genes are TRBV5-5 and TRBJ1-1; possibly TRBD1 for D (5 bases). Looked up from germline, CDR1 is SGHKS and CDR2 is YYEKEE (reference sequence). CDR3 length: 12 residues. V shed 0 bases and J shed 8 bases, with 8 bases lying between them. The CDR3 region is CASSLEGPEAFI. The CDR3 bases are TGTGCCAGCAGCTTGGAGGGACCCGAAGCTTTCATT.

For this clonotype: Given a much more abundant clone one base away, this may be a read error. The chain recombines TRBV5-5 with TRBJ2-7, with a weak D call TRBD1 (5 bases). This CDR3 has 15 residues. Germline V gene data show CDR1 as SGHKS and CDR2 as YYEKEE (reference sequence). V lost 0 bases and J lost 3, with 13 bases in between. CDR3 sequence (DNA): TGTGCCAGCAGCTTGGCGGCTCTACAGGTCTACGAGCAGTACTTC. Translating gives CASSLAALQVYEQYF. Complete variable domain (other parts from reference TRBV5-5 and TRBJ2-7): DAGVTQSPTHLIKTRGQQVTLRCSPISGHKSVSWYQQVLGQGPQFIFQYYEKEERGRGNFPDRFSARQFPNYSSELNVNALLLGDSALYLCASSLAALQVYEQYFGPGTRLTVT.

On this clonotype: Relative to the germline gene, one junction end is altered; a read error may explain this. The chain couples TRBV28 to TRBJ1-5; the D gene is possibly TRBD1 (6 bases). This CDR3 has 15 residues. Germline CDR1 is MDHEN and CDR2 is SYDVKM. The CDR3 region has the DNA TGTGTCAGCAGATCCGACAGGCGCCGCAATCAGCCCCAGCATTTT. Encoded protein: CVSRSDRRRNQPQHF.

Concerning this clonotype itself: The junction shows a germline mismatch at one end, possibly a read error. This chain joins TRBV6-1 and TRBJ2-4, with TRBD1 as a possible D gene (5 bases). Germline CDR1 is MNHNS and CDR2 is SASEGT. This CDR3 is 14 amino acids long. The CDR3 DNA is TGTGCCAGCAGATCCCTGACAGCCTTAAACATTCAGTGCTTC. Protein: CASRSLTALNIQCF.

The chain joins TRBV10-3 to TRBJ2-3, with 9 nucleotides matching TRBD2. Trimming removed 11 bases from V and 0 bases from J; junction bases left unmatched: 3. This CDR3 spans 13 amino acids. CDR1 is ENHRY, CDR2 SYGVKD, per germline. The CDR3 spells CAVTSGSTDTQYF. CDR3 nucleotides: TGTGCCGTTACTAGCGGGAGCACAGATACGCAGTATTTT.

This clonotype was observed a few times. Germline is not matched at one junction end, which may reflect a read error. The rearrangement joins TRBV6-5 to TRBJ2-5, with 7 nucleotides matching TRBD1. CDR3 length: 15 residues. Germline V gives CDR1 MNHEY, CDR2 SVGAGI. CDR3 bases: TGTGCTAGCAGTCACACCTGGACAGGTCAAGAGACTCAGTACTTC. Residues: CASSHTWTGQETQYF.

This clonotype was detected a few times. This rearrangement joins TRBV20-1 to TRBJ2-7; no reliable D call. Germline lookup yields CDR1 DFQATT and CDR2 SNEGSKA (reference sequence). This CDR3 has 16 amino acids. The germline V and J ends were trimmed by 6 bases and 3 bases, with 24 bases remaining between them. CDR3 residues: CSAERFAEWGNYEQYF. In DNA form, the CDR3 reads TGCAGTGCCGAACGGTTTGCGGAGTGGGGAAACTACGAGCAGTACTTC.

The CDR3 DNA is TGCGCCAGCAGCCAAGTAACCCCCGATACGCAGTATTTT. Translation: CASSQVTPDTQYF. This chain joins TRBV4-1 and TRBJ2-3, with D unclear. Trimming left V 1 base short and J 6 bases short, with 8 bases between. Germline V lookup: CDR1 MGHRA, CDR2 YSYEKL. CDR3 length: 13 residues.